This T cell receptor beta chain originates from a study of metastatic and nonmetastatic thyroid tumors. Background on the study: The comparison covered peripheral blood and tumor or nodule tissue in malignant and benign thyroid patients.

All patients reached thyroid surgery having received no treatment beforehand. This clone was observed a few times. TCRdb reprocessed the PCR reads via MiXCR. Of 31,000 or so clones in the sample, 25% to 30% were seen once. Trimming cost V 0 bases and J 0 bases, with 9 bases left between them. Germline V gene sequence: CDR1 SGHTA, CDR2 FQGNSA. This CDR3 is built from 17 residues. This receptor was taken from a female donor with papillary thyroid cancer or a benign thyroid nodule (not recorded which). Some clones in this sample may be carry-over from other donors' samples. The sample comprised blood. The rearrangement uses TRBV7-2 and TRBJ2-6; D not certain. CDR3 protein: CASSLARLLSGANVLTF. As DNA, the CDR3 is TGTGCCAGCAGCTTAGCCAGACTCCTCTCTGGGGCCAACGTCCTGACTTTC.